The T cell receptor (beta chain) described here comes from a study of blood T cell repertoires in COVID-19. Study summary: Both acute and convalescent COVID-19 samples were obtained from the United States, Italy and Spain. In each case, the material was cDNA or gDNA derived from T cells, B-cell-depleted T cells, or PBMCs.

The germline CDR1 and CDR2 sequences are SEHNR and FQNEAQ (reference sequence). V lost 1 base and J lost 8, with 12 bases in between. This CDR3 is built from 15 residues. Original analysis: Reference gene primer amplification yielded estimated nucleated cell counts. Produced via immunoSEQ multiplex PCR; TCRdb's table is partial and in-frame only. The V and J calls and clone size were taken over from that table, and D and trimming were inferred from the DNA. This table has just over 300,000 clones, roughly nine tenths appearing once. The sample taken for sequencing was peripheral blood. The source is a young man with active or convalescent COVID-19. This rearrangement joins TRBV7-9 to TRBJ1-6, with a weak D call TRBD1 (5 bases). This CDR3 is CASSLVGRVDSPLHF. The CDR3 DNA reads as TGTGCCAGCAGCTTAGTCGGCAGGGTTGATTCACCCCTCCACTTT.